Following are 2 T cell receptor beta chains from one sample sequenced in a study of neurological immune-mediated disorders. TCRdb reprocessed the 5' RACE reads with MiXCR, giving one entry per CDR3 protein. Of under 70,000 distinct CDR3 sequences in the sample, roughly 3.3% were seen once. Sequencing used PBMCs. All receptors derive from a woman aged 25 to 45 with multiple sclerosis.

This clonotype was seen at least ten times. The rearrangement joins TRBV12-3 or TRBV12-4 to TRBJ1-1; TRBD1 agrees at 10 bases. This CDR3 comprises 15 residues. Losses at the gene ends were 5 bases for V and 6 bases for J; bases not matched to a gene: 9. The DNA of the CDR3 is TGTGCCAGCAGTAAGGGGACAGGGGAACTGGCTGAAGCTTTCTTT. Its protein is CASSKGTGELAEAFF.

At least ten counts were recorded for this clonotype. This rearrangement joins TRBV12-3 or TRBV12-4 to TRBJ1-5; maybe TRBD1 (5 bases). The CDR3 spans 15 residues. The V end lost 1 base, the J end lost 5 bases, and 12 bases lay between the germline ends. The CDR3 spells CASSLGQGRDQPQHF. The CDR3, as DNA: TGTGCCAGCAGTTTAGGGCAGGGCAGGGATCAGCCCCAGCATTTT.